Sequencing of this T cell receptor beta chain was carried out in a study of Ad26.COV2.S vaccination and SARS-CoV-2 variants. Background on the study: Enrollment placed the donor in the COV1001 Ad26.COV2.S trial arm.

This clone was recorded a few times. Treatment given: 15 to 20 received Ad26.COV2.S at low or high dose, single or two shots; a few received placebo; per-sample allocation not given. At day 63 after the first vaccine or placebo injection, samples were drawn. Data came from immunoSEQ multiplex PCR; TCRdb stores just in-frame clones and leaves some out. Seen here are fewer than 600,000 clones, 70% to 90% observed once, and the top ten hold over 1.5%. This CDR3 is built from 15 residues. Germline CDR1 reads LNHDA; CDR2 reads SQIVND (reference sequence). V was shortened by 1 base and J by 6 bases, with 13 bases between the two germline ends.

This chain joins TRBV19 and TRBJ1-5, with D tentatively TRBD1 (5 bases). This sequence originates from a person between 18 and 65 years old who received the Ad26.COV2.S COVID-19 vaccine or a placebo. The specimen was peripheral blood, collected in a trial of Ad26.COV2.S vaccine versus placebo. CDR3 region: CASSIGTSPGQPQHF. CDR3 in DNA: TGTGCCAGTAGTATAGGGACATCTCCCGGTCAGCCCCAGCATTTT.